This TCR beta chain appears in the sequencing data of a study of cytomegalovirus exposure and HLA in healthy donors. Note on this clone: No antigen is known for it.

General study results and limits: Many donors shared some public TCRs, even though most TCR sequences were rare.

This CDR3 contains 16 residues. V was clipped by 8 bases and J by 3 bases; unmatched bases: 8. The germline V gene encodes CDR1 LNHDA and CDR2 SQIVND (reference sequence). Produced via immunoSEQ multiplex PCR; TCRdb's table is partial and in-frame only. The sample consists of about 74,000 clones, around 94% of them appearing once. This sequence originates from a man between 18 and 29 years old in good health and CMV-seropositive. The gene calls are TRBV19 and TRBJ2-3; the match to TRBD2 covers 13 bases. The source material was PBMCs. CDR3 loop: CASSRLAGGITDTQYF. The CDR3 DNA follows: TGTGCCAGTTCCAGACTAGCGGGAGGAATTACAGATACGCAGTATTTT.